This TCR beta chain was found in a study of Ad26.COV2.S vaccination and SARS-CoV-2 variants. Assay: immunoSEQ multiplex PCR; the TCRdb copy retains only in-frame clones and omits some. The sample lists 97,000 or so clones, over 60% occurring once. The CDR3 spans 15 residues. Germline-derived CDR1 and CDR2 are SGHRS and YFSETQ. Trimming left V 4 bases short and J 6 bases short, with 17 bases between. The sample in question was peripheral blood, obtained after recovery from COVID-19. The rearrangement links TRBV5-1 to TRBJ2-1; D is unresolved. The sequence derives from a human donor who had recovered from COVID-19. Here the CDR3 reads CASSPVGSSSNEQFF. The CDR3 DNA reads TGCGCCAGCAGCCCGGTTGGGTCCTCGTCCAATGAGCAGTTCTTC.